Following are 26 T cell receptor beta chains from one sample sequenced in a study of vaccination and CD4 T cells after COVID-19. Cultured CD4+ T-cell DNA underwent Oncomine TCR Beta short-read sequencing. A single record per CDR3 protein comes from TCRdb applying MiXCR to the PCR reads. The table records a few thousand distinct CDR3 sequences, about 28% of them present only once. Treatment given: roughly ten-day PBMC culture with coronavirus spike peptide pools or control peptides (ViraFEST assay). Harvesting of the unexposed donor's CD4+ T cells predated the COVID-19 pandemic (2011-2018). These receptors have no known antigen. The sequenced material came from CD4+ T cells from blood, cultured in vitro. The receptors shown here come from a human donor in good health.

The chain links TRBV19 to TRBJ1-2, with TRBD1 as a possible D gene (6 bases). The CDR3 is made up of 15 amino acids. Between the trimmed V and J ends, which lost 0 bases and 1 base, there was a span of 9 bases. In germline, CDR1 is LNHDA, CDR2 SQIVND (reference sequence). The CDR3 sequence is CASSIETGYNYGYTF. The CDR3 DNA reads as TGTGCCAGTAGTATAGAGACAGGCTATAACTATGGCTACACCTTC. Combining the CDR3 with reference TRBV19 and TRBJ1-2 gives the whole variable domain DGGITQSPKYLFRKEGQNVTLSCEQNLNHDAMYWYRQDPGQGLRLIYYSQIVNDFQKGDIAEGYSVSREKKESFPLTVTSAQKNPTAFYLCASSIETGYNYGYTFGSGTRLTVV.

This chain links TRBV5-8 with TRBJ2-1; D is possibly TRBD1 or TRBD2 (5 bases each). CDR3 length: 14 amino acids. CDR1 and CDR2 from the germline V gene are SGHTS and YDEGEE. Trimming removed 9 bases at V and 1 base at J, with 14 bases between. The CDR3 DNA reads TGTGCCACTCAACCGGGACCTTCCTACAATGAGCAGTTCTTC. Translating gives CATQPGPSYNEQFF.

This clonotype qualifies as medium-sized. This sequence joins TRBV15 and TRBJ1-3; 9 nucleotides line up with TRBD1. The V and J ends lost 4 bases and 3 bases, in that order; junction bases with no gene match: 4. Germline V gene data show CDR1 as LNHNV and CDR2 as YYDKDF (reference sequence). The CDR3 runs 15 residues. The CDR3 region is CATSKDRGFGNTIYF. CDR3 bases: TGTGCCACCAGCAAGGACAGGGGATTTGGAAACACCATATATTTT.

This clonotype was picked up one time. The chain carries TRBV30 and TRBJ1-1; no clear D. The CDR3 has 13 residues. Trimming removed 0 bases from V and 1 base from J, with 6 bases in between. Per germline, CDR1 GTSNPN and CDR2 SVGIG (reference sequence). This CDR3 reads CAWSVWGNTEAFF. DNA for the CDR3: TGTGCCTGGAGTGTCTGGGGGAACACTGAAGCTTTCTTT.

The CDR3: CASRVVRDEDYEQYF. In DNA form, the CDR3 reads TGTGCCAGCAGAGTCGTCCGGGACGAGGACTACGAGCAGTACTTC. V gene TRBV6-1 combines with J gene TRBJ2-7; the D gene could be TRBD1 or TRBD2 (5 bases each). V was shortened by 6 bases and J by 3 bases, with 18 bases between the two germline ends. Germline loops: CDR1 MNHNS, CDR2 SASEGT. CDR3 length: 15 residues.

The chain uses TRBV20-1 and TRBJ1-2, with a possible D match to TRBD1 (5 bases). Germline values: CDR1 DFQATT, CDR2 SNEGSKA (reference sequence). This CDR3 spans 12 amino acids. Trimming removed 5 bases at V and 7 bases at J, with 14 bases between. The CDR3 spells CSASSHDSGYTF. For the CDR3, the DNA is TGCAGTGCTTCCTCACATGACAGTGGCTACACCTTC.

The rearrangement links TRBV7-9 to TRBJ2-1; 7 bases are a match to TRBD1. Germline CDR1 reads SEHNR; CDR2 reads FQNEAQ (reference sequence). CDR3 length: 16 residues. Trimming cost V 2 bases and J 8 bases; bases outside gene matches: 12. For the CDR3, the DNA is TGTGCCAGCAGCTTAATGCTGACAGGGCTCTTCGATGAGCAGTTCTTC. The encoded protein is CASSLMLTGLFDEQFF.

The rearrangement joins TRBV11-2 to TRBJ1-1; D is uncertain. CDR1 and CDR2 (germline): SGHAT, FQNNGV. The CDR3 runs 13 residues. Trimming cost V 2 bases and J 3 bases, with 7 bases left between them. The DNA for the CDR3 is TGTGCCAGCAGCTTATCGATGGACACTGAAGCTTTCTTT. Amino acid sequence: CASSLSMDTEAFF.

This clonotype was picked up a small number of times. The V and J genes are TRBV6-1 and TRBJ2-5; weak D call: TRBD2 (5 bases). Germline values: CDR1 MNHNS, CDR2 SASEGT. Trimming took off 3 bases at V and 4 bases at J, with 9 bases between the two ends. This CDR3 region has 13 residues. CDR3 nucleotide sequence: TGTGCCAGCAGTGAGAGGGCCCCAGAGACCCAGTACTTC. Protein sequence: CASSERAPETQYF.

This clonotype has more than one count but fewer than ten. The chain links TRBV10-2 to TRBJ1-1; D not certain. This CDR3 comprises 12 residues. V shed 8 bases and J shed 0 bases, with 7 bases lying between them. From germline, CDR1 is WSHSY and CDR2 SAAADI. CDR3 residues: CASRGMNTEAFF. The CDR3 DNA follows: TGCGCCAGCCGTGGGATGAACACTGAAGCTTTCTTT.

This chain links TRBV12-3 or TRBV12-4 with TRBJ1-1; no definite D call. This CDR3 has 16 amino acids. With 5 bases removed from V and 5 bases from J, the gap between germline ends came to 21 bases. The CDR3 DNA sequence: TGTGCCAGCAGTCCGCATTATCGGCAGGTGTGGACTGAAGCTTTCTTT. Translating it yields CASSPHYRQVWTEAFF.

Comments on this clonotype: At one end, the junction sequence differs from germline, possibly due to a read error. V is TRBV11-3 and J is TRBJ1-1; D remains unclear. Germline CDR1 and CDR2: SGHNT and YENEEA. This CDR3 is 13 amino acids long. CDR3 in amino acids: CASSLQVNTVAFF. CDR3 bases: TGTGCCAGCAGCTTACAGGTGAACACTGTAGCTTTCTTT. The variable domain in full, with the rest retrieved from reference TRBV11-3 and TRBJ1-1, is EAGVVQSPRYKIIEKKQPVAFWCNPISGHNTLYWYLQNLGQGPELLIRYENEEAVDDSQLPKDRFSAERLKGVDSTLKIQPAELGDSAVYLCASSLQVNTVAFFGQGTRLTVV.

This clonotype is termed medium-sized (0.01 to 0.1%). The J gene is TRBJ1-6, the V gene TRBV15; TRBD1 matches at 9 bases. The CDR3 covers 15 residues. The germline V gene encodes CDR1 LNHNV and CDR2 YYDKDF (reference sequence). The junction had 5 bases not matched to a gene; V was cut back by 1 base and J by 10 bases. CDR3 sequence reads: CATSRVPGTGSPLHF. In DNA, the CDR3 is TGTGCCACCAGCAGAGTCCCAGGGACAGGGTCACCCCTCCACTTT.

This rearrangement joins TRBV20-1 to TRBJ1-5; TRBD1 is a possible D gene (5 bases). Deletions cut 1 base from V and 0 bases from J, with 10 bases between. The CDR3 is 15 amino acids. CDR1 is DFQATT and CDR2 is SNEGSKA in the germline V gene (reference sequence). The CDR3 region has the DNA TGCAGTGCTAGAGGGGGACGGTATAGCAATCAGCCCCAGCATTTT. Residues: CSARGGRYSNQPQHF.

The chain carries TRBV5-6 and TRBJ1-1; D possibly corresponds to TRBD1 (5 bases). Germline CDR1 and CDR2: SGHDT and YYEEEE. V gave up 0 bases and J gave up 8 bases, with 14 bases separating them. The CDR3 runs 14 residues. The DNA for the CDR3 is TGTGCCAGCAGCTTGGGCTGGTCAGGGAGGGAAGCTTTCTTT. This codes for CASSLGWSGREAFF.

The chain recombines TRBV6-1 with TRBJ2-6, with D perhaps assigned TRBD1 or TRBD2 (5 bases each). Trimming took off 8 bases at V and 2 bases at J, with 19 bases between the two ends. Germline CDR1 reads MNHNS; CDR2 reads SASEGT. This CDR3 is 17 amino acids long. The chain's CDR3 is CASSRAGNPPGANVLTF. The CDR3 DNA follows: TGTGCCAGCTCGCGGGCAGGGAATCCGCCTGGGGCCAACGTCCTGACTTTC.

V and J are TRBV2 and TRBJ1-2; D remains ambiguous. V lost 2 bases and J lost 8, with 6 bases in between. In germline, CDR1 is SNHLY, CDR2 FYNNEI. The CDR3 length is 11 residues. The CDR3 region is CASSENGGYTF. CDR3 DNA: TGTGCCAGCAGTGAAAATGGAGGCTACACCTTC.

A few counts support this clonotype. CDR3 amino acids: CASITEGTEAFF. The CDR3 DNA reads as TGTGCCAGCATCACCGAGGGCACTGAAGCTTTCTTT. The chain joins TRBV7-9 to TRBJ1-1; D gene unclear. Trimming removed 7 bases at V and 4 bases at J, with 10 bases between. CDR3 length equals 12 residues. Looked up from germline, CDR1 is SEHNR and CDR2 is FQNEAQ (reference sequence).

A note on this clonotype: One end of the junction does not line up with germline, which may come from a read error. The CDR3 region is CAISLRADGYTF. For the CDR3, the DNA is TGTGCCATCAGCTTAAGAGCGGATGGCTACACCTTC. The V gene is TRBV7-9, the J gene TRBJ1-2; D is undetermined. CDR1 is SEHNR and CDR2 is FQNEAQ in the germline V gene (reference sequence). The CDR3 totals 12 residues.

This clonotype is medium-sized by share. The V call is TRBV7-9, the J call TRBJ1-5; D is possibly TRBD1 (5 bases). This CDR3 comprises 13 residues. Trimming took off 5 bases at V and 1 base at J, with 6 bases between the two ends. In germline, CDR1 is SEHNR, CDR2 FQNEAQ (reference sequence). The CDR3 reads CASSRQSNQPQHF. DNA for the CDR3: TGTGCCAGCAGCCGACAGAGCAATCAGCCCCAGCATTTT.

This clonotype showed up just a few times. The genes are TRBV7-9 and TRBJ1-2; 7 nucleotides line up with TRBD1. V trimming: 1 base; J trimming: 8 bases; junction bases outside the gene matches: 4. Germline V gene sequence: CDR1 SEHNR, CDR2 FQNEAQ (reference sequence). The CDR3 has 13 residues. CDR3 coding DNA: TGTGCCAGCAGCTTAGAGGCAGGGGGGGGCTACACCTTC. It translates to CASSLEAGGGYTF.

This rearrangement joins TRBV19 to TRBJ2-5; D not certain. Trimming pared 5 bases from V and 1 base from J, leaving 11 bases between. Germline values: CDR1 LNHDA, CDR2 SQIVND (reference sequence). The CDR3 has 14 residues. The CDR3: CASSGRSFQETQYF. The CDR3 DNA reads as TGTGCCAGTAGTGGCCGATCCTTCCAAGAGACCCAGTACTTC.

This clonotype has more than one count but fewer than ten. The rearrangement uses TRBV6-1 and TRBJ1-5; perhaps TRBD1 as D (6 bases). The CDR3 consists of 14 residues. V shed 6 bases and J shed 6 bases, with 15 bases lying between them. The germline CDR1 and CDR2 sequences are MNHNS and SASEGT. The CDR3 region has the DNA TGTGCCAGCAGCTTCAGGGGTTGGGGTCAGCCCCAGCATTTT. Translated, it gives CASSFRGWGQPQHF.

The V call is TRBV7-8, the J call TRBJ1-1; D not resolved. V was cut by 3 bases and J by 5 bases, with 7 bases left in between. CDR1 and CDR2 from the germline V gene are SGHVS and FQNEAQ. This CDR3 region has 12 residues. CDR3 amino acids: CASSFRWTEAFF. For the CDR3, the DNA is TGTGCCAGCAGCTTCAGATGGACTGAAGCTTTCTTT.

The sample holds a few counts of this clonotype. The chain links TRBV19 to TRBJ1-2; 7 positions match TRBD1. This CDR3 has 13 residues. CDR1 and CDR2 (germline): LNHDA, SQIVND (reference sequence). V gave up 5 bases and J gave up 7 bases; unmatched junction bases: 7. The CDR3 region has the DNA TGTGCCAGTAGTGAACAGGGGCGGGGTGGCTACACCTTC. The encoded protein is CASSEQGRGGYTF.

The chain couples TRBV20-1 to TRBJ2-1; 13 positions match TRBD2. V was clipped by 6 bases and J by 6 bases; unmatched bases: 5. Germline V gives CDR1 DFQATT, CDR2 SNEGSKA (reference sequence). The CDR3 has 14 residues. CDR3 amino acids: CSASTSGGFNEQFF. The CDR3 coding sequence is TGCAGTGCCTCGACTAGCGGGGGGTTCAATGAGCAGTTCTTC.